Listed below are T cell receptor beta chains from one sample, sequenced in a study of T cells in Graves' hyperthyroidism and ophthalmopathy. TCRdb recomputed calls from the multiplex PCR reads with MiXCR, one row per CDR3 protein. The sample includes about 200,000 distinct CDR3 sequences, roughly 18% of them seen just once. The material sequenced was blood. These receptors were obtained from a middle-aged man with Graves' hyperthyroidism. CDR3s include the opening cysteine and the closing phenylalanine or tryptophan. The D gene is left open where the match is weak. Size tells how often a clone was seen (once, few, many) or the class of an expanded clone, and some rows leave it out.

TRBD2 NA TRBJ2-1 15 TRBV27 TGTGCCAGCAGTTTAAGGCTAGCGGGAGTCAATGAGCAGTTCTTC CASSLRLAGVNEQFF
TRBD2 many TRBJ2-1 14 TRBV11-3 TGTGCCAGCAGCTTGAACGGGGGGGACAATGAGCAGTTCTTC CASSLNGGDNEQFF
NA many TRBJ1-1 11 TRBV7-8 TGTGCCAGCAGCGTACAGACTGAAGCTTTCTTT CASSVQTEAFF
NA NA TRBJ1-2 16 TRBV6-1 TGTGCCAGCAGTACCCCGGGGGCCAGGGCTAACTATGGCTACACCTTC CASSTPGARANYGYTF
TRBD2 NA TRBJ2-5 19 TRBV4-2 TGTGCCAGCAGCCAAGATACCCAGCGGGGGGCATCCATTGAAGAGACCCAGTACTTC CASSQDTQRGASIEETQYF
TRBD1 many TRBJ2-2 15 TRBV12-3/TRBV12-4 TGTGCCAGCAGCCGTGGACAGGGGGAAGCCGGGGAGCTGTTTTTT CASSRGQGEAGELFF
NA few TRBJ2-7 14 TRBV20-1 TGCAGTGCTAGGACCGACGGGGGGCCCTACGAGCAGTACTTC CSARTDGGPYEQYF
NA NA TRBJ1-2 15 TRBV5-1 TGCGCCAGCAGCTTGGTTTGGAAAACTAACTATGGCTACACCTTC CASSLVWKTNYGYTF
NA few TRBJ1-1 11 TRBV2 TGTGCCAGCACGGTCGTCACTGAAGCTTTCTTT CASTVVTEAFF
NA many TRBJ2-1 13 TRBV6-5 TGTGCCAGCAGTTACGGCAGGAGGGATGAGCAGTTCTTC CASSYGRRDEQFF
TRBD1 many TRBJ2-3 14 TRBV5-1 TGCGCCAGCAGTCAGGACAGGGGGCCAGATACGCAGTATTTT CASSQDRGPDTQYF
NA many TRBJ1-6 13 TRBV3-1 TGTGCCAGCAGCCAAGATGGGAGTTCACCCCTCCACTTT CASSQDGSSPLHF
NA NA TRBJ2-1 12 TRBV6-1 TGTGCCATCCAGGGTTCCTACAATGAGCAGTTCTTC CAIQGSYNEQFF
NA many TRBJ1-4 14 TRBV28 TGTGCCAGCATGACAGGAGCTACTAATGAAAAACTGTTTTTT CASMTGATNEKLFF
NA NA TRBJ2-1 13 TRBV10-3 TGTGCCATTAGAAGTGGGCCCGTCGGGGAGCAGTTCTTC CAIRSGPVGEQFF
TRBD1 NA TRBJ2-7 13 TRBV7-9 TGTGCCAGCAGCACCGGACAGGGCTACGAGCAGTACTTC CASSTGQGYEQYF
NA many TRBJ1-3 13 TRBV30 NA CAWSVWGRGTVDF
TRBD2 many TRBJ2-7 16 TRBV9 TGTGCCAGCAGCGTTAGCGGGGGGTCCTCCTCGTACGAGCAGTACTTC CASSVSGGSSSYEQYF
NA many TRBJ2-5 12 TRBV7-6 TGTGCCAGCAGCTTAGCGTGGTCCCTTAAGTACTTC CASSLAWSLKYF
NA many TRBJ2-1 15 TRBV30 TGTGCCTGGAGTGTAAGGGACCGACGGGTTGATGAGCAGTTCTTC CAWSVRDRRVDEQFF
NA many TRBJ1-2 16 TRBV7-9 TGTGCCAGCAGCTTTATCCCCCACGGGTTGGACTATGGCTACACCTTC CASSFIPHGLDYGYTF
NA many TRBJ2-5 14 TRBV12-3/TRBV12-4 TGTGCCAGCAGTTTAGGTTCCAAGCGGGAGACCCAGTACTTC CASSLGSKRETQYF
NA few TRBJ2-1 15 TRBV14 TGTGCCAGCAGCCAAGACGGGACCTCCTACAATGAGCAGTTCTTC CASSQDGTSYNEQFF
TRBD2 once TRBJ2-5 15 TRBV12-3/TRBV12-4 TGTGCCAGCAGTCGTTCGGGACTAGCAGGAGAGACCCAGTACTTC CASSRSGLAGETQYF
NA few TRBJ1-6 15 TRBV6-2/TRBV6-3 TGTGCCAGCAGACCTCATGGGCCCGGCAATTCACCCCTCCACTTT CASRPHGPGNSPLHF
TRBD1 many TRBJ2-7 14 TRBV9 TGTGCCAGCAGCGCTGGACAGGGCGTCTACGAGCAGTACTTC CASSAGQGVYEQYF
TRBD2 few TRBJ2-3 17 TRBV20-1 TGCAGTGCTAGAGTTCCAAGGGCGGGGGGGGGCACAGATACGCAGTATTTT CSARVPRAGGGTDTQYF
NA many TRBJ1-4 15 TRBV7-2 TGTGCCAGCAGCTTGTTCAGGGGAACTAATGAAAAACTGTTTTTT CASSLFRGTNEKLFF
TRBD2 NA TRBJ2-3 16 TRBV6-2/TRBV6-3 TGTGTCAGCAGAGGTTTAGCGGGGGGCCGCACAGATACGCAGTATTTT CVSRGLAGGRTDTQYF
TRBD1 few TRBJ2-1 14 TRBV15 TGTGCCACCAGAACAGGGGGATCCTACAATGAGCAGTTCTTC CATRTGGSYNEQFF
NA many TRBJ1-2 12 TRBV12-3/TRBV12-4 TGTGCCAGCAGTTTATCGGGGTCTGGCTACACCTTC CASSLSGSGYTF
NA few TRBJ2-2 12 TRBV12-3/TRBV12-4 TGTGCCAGCACTTACCAGACCGGGGAGCTGTTTTTT CASTYQTGELFF